These T cell receptor beta chains were read from a single sample in a study of technical replicates of blood from several donors. TCRdb's copy holds only in-frame clones and misses some; the assay was immunoSEQ multiplex PCR. The sample carries approximately 65,000 clones, 85% to 90% recorded once. Input material: PBMCs. The source of these receptors is a human donor in good health. Some clones in this sample may be carry-over from other donors' samples. Each CDR3 is given with its conserved first and last residue. The order of the fields is D gene, V gene, clone size, J gene, CDR3 DNA, CDR3 protein. A D gene is named only where the DNA matches it firmly. Expanded clones are given a class, and other clones once, few, many or no size at all.

-	TRBV11-2	-	TRBJ2-3	TGTGCCAGCAGCCTATTCGGGGATACGCAGTATTTT	CASSLFGDTQYF
TRBD1	TRBV19	-	TRBJ1-2	TGTGCCAGTAGTGAGACAGGGGGAAGATATGGCTACACCTTC	CASSETGGRYGYTF
TRBD1	TRBV19	-	TRBJ2-2	TGTGCCAGTAGTAGGGACAGGGGCGCCGGGGAGCTGTTTTTT	CASSRDRGAGELFF
-	TRBV4-3	few	TRBJ2-1	TGCGCCAGCAGCCAAGATGGGCTAGCGATCAATGAGCAGTTCTTC	CASSQDGLAINEQFF
-	TRBV4-2	-	TRBJ1-1	TGTGCCAGCAGCCAAGACCCGGGGGTCGTGAACACTGAAGCTTTCTTT	CASSQDPGVVNTEAFF
-	TRBV4-2	-	TRBJ2-3	TGTGCCAGCAGCCAAGATCTAAGGGAGACAGATACGCAGTATTTT	CASSQDLRETDTQYF
-	TRBV4-2	-	TRBJ1-3	TGTGCCAGCAGCCAAGAAGGGGGAGGGGCAGGAAACACCATATATTTT	CASSQEGGGAGNTIYF
-	TRBV29-1	-	TRBJ2-1	TGCAGCGTTGAAAGCGGACTCCTATCGTCCAATGAGCAGTTCTTC	CSVESGLLSSNEQFF
TRBD2	TRBV7-8	-	TRBJ2-1	TGTGCCAGCAGCTTAGTGGGGGGGGGACACAATGAGCAGTTCTTC	CASSLVGGGHNEQFF
TRBD1	TRBV19	-	TRBJ1-1	TGTGCCAGTAGTGGAACAGGGGGCGCGTACACTGAAGCTTTCTTT	CASSGTGGAYTEAFF
-	TRBV11-3	once	TRBJ1-6	TGTGCCAGCAGCTTAACAGGGTTATCACCCCTCCACTTT	CASSLTGLSPLHF
TRBD2	TRBV18	once	TRBJ2-2	TGTGCCAGCTCACCACCGGGACTAGAAGGTACCGGGGAGCTGTTTTTT	CASSPPGLEGTGELFF
-	TRBV5-5	-	TRBJ1-1	TGTGCCAGCAGCTTGGGACATCATGGCACTGAAGCTTTCTTT	CASSLGHHGTEAFF
TRBD2	TRBV7-2	-	TRBJ2-1	TGTGCCAGCAGCTATCGATCCGGGACTAGCGGGCGGTATGAGCAGTTCTTC	CASSYRSGTSGRYEQFF
TRBD2	TRBV5-1	-	TRBJ2-2	TGCGCCAGCAGCTTGGATCCTAGCGGGGCCACCGGGGAGCTGTTTTTT	CASSLDPSGATGELFF
TRBD1	TRBV10-2	-	TRBJ1-2	TGCGCCAGCAGTGAGTCTAGGGGGCTTGGCTATGGCTACACCTTC	CASSESRGLGYGYTF
-	TRBV30	few	TRBJ1-1	TGTGCCTGGACTTCGGGGGTTGGGAACACTGAAGCTTTCTTT	CAWTSGVGNTEAFF
-	TRBV29-1	-	TRBJ1-2	TGCAGCGTTGACAGGGCCACTAACTATGGCTACACCTTC	CSVDRATNYGYTF
-	TRBV5-5	-	TRBJ1-6	TGTGCCAGCAGCCCTGGACAGCTCCATTCACCCCTCCACTTT	CASSPGQLHSPLHF
-	TRBV14	-	TRBJ2-7	TGTGCCAGCAGCGGAAGTGGGGAGAGCGGTTTACTCTACGAGCAGTACTTC	CASSGSGESGLLYEQYF
-	TRBV5-1	once	TRBJ2-7	TGCGCCAGCAGCTTGGCCGAGGGATACTCCTACGAGCAGTACTTC	CASSLAEGYSYEQYF
TRBD1	TRBV5-1	medium-sized	TRBJ2-1	TGCGCCAGCAGCAGGGCAGGGGGCTACAATGAGCAGTTCTTC	CASSRAGGYNEQFF
TRBD1	TRBV9	-	TRBJ2-1	TGTGCCAGCAGCGGCGTCCTTTGGGGACAGGGGGGTGAGCAGTTCTTC	CASSGVLWGQGGEQFF
-	TRBV7-6	few	TRBJ1-6	TGTGCCAGCAGCTTAGGTATCCGGGGGGCGCTAAATTCACCCCTCCACTTT	CASSLGIRGALNSPLHF
-	TRBV7-3	few	TRBJ2-2	TGTGCCAGCAGCTCCCCGGGTCCCGGGGAGCTGTTTTTT	CASSSPGPGELFF
-	TRBV9	-	TRBJ1-2	TGTGCCAGCAGCGAGCGCCAGGGGTTAGGCTATGGCTACACCTTC	CASSERQGLGYGYTF
TRBD1	TRBV9	-	TRBJ1-2	TGTGCCAGCAGCGTAGATGGGGACAGTCCTTCTGGCTACACCTTC	CASSVDGDSPSGYTF
TRBD2	TRBV4-2	-	TRBJ2-3	TGTGCCAGCAGCCAAGTCTTCCTAGCGGGGGGAACGGGAGGGAGGGATAGCACAGATACGCAGTATTTT	CASSQVFLAGGTGGRDSTDTQYF
-	TRBV7-2	once	TRBJ1-3	TGTGCCAGCAGCCCAAAAGTGGGGCTTGGAAACACCATATATTTT	CASSPKVGLGNTIYF
-	TRBV4-2	-	TRBJ1-1	TGTGCCAGCAGCCAAGAGCAGGGAGGAACTGAAGCTTTCTTT	CASSQEQGGTEAFF
TRBD2	TRBV11-2	-	TRBJ2-7	TGTGCCAGCAGCTTGGGGACTAGTTGGAACGAGCAGTACTTC	CASSLGTSWNEQYF
-	TRBV13	many	TRBJ1-1	TGTGCCAGCAGCCAAGAAGGTTCTATCGAGGGCACTGAAGCTTTCTTT	CASSQEGSIEGTEAFF
-	TRBV4-1	-	TRBJ2-1	TGCGCCAGCAGCCAAGAACAGTTTTCGTTGAGTGAGCAGTTCTTC	CASSQEQFSLSEQFF
-	TRBV10-2	few	TRBJ2-3	TGCGCCAGCAGTGAGTCGATCAGGGTACCAGATACGCAGTATTTT	CASSESIRVPDTQYF
-	TRBV21-1	many	TRBJ1-1	TGTGCCAGCAGCAAAGACGGCGGGAACGGGGACACTGAAGCTTTCTTT	CASSKDGGNGDTEAFF
TRBD1	TRBV7-3	-	TRBJ1-2	TGTGCCAGCAGTCCAGGGGGCTCTTATGGCTACACCTTC	CASSPGGSYGYTF
TRBD1	TRBV5-1	few	TRBJ1-6	TGCGCCAGCAGCATACAGACAGGGGGCAATTCACCCCTCCACTTT	CASSIQTGGNSPLHF
-	TRBV7-9	-	TRBJ1-6	TGTGCCAGCAGCCCGGACACATATAATTCACCCCTCCACTTT	CASSPDTYNSPLHF
-	TRBV2	-	TRBJ2-7	TGTGCCAGCAGTGAACCAGGGATTAATCCCTACGAGCAGTACTTC	CASSEPGINPYEQYF
-	TRBV30	-	TRBJ2-5	TGTGCCTGGAGTTCAGGGGAAGAGACCCAGTACTTC	CAWSSGEETQYF
-	TRBV2	-	TRBJ1-5	TGTGCCAGCAGTGTGACTCTCTCGGAGGGTCAGCCCCAGCATTTT	CASSVTLSEGQPQHF
-	TRBV11-1	few	TRBJ2-7	TGTGCCAGCAGCAATCGGGGTTTGGGGGAGCAGTACTTC	CASSNRGLGEQYF
-	TRBV7-2	medium-sized	TRBJ1-1	TGTGCCAGCAACTGGGGGCCGAACACTGAAGCTTTCTTT	CASNWGPNTEAFF
-	TRBV7-9	-	TRBJ2-7	TGTGCCAGCAGCTTAGCGCGCCGGGGTCGGATAATGTACGAGCAGTACTTC	CASSLARRGRIMYEQYF
-	TRBV7-8	-	TRBJ1-4	TGTGCCAGCAGCCAACGGACACCGCGGAATGAAAAACTGTTTTTT	CASSQRTPRNEKLFF
-	TRBV7-2	-	TRBJ1-3	TGTGCCAGCAGGATTGGGGGCCACTCTGGAAACACCATATATTTT	CASRIGGHSGNTIYF
TRBD2	TRBV19	-	TRBJ2-1	TGTGCCAGTGGATACTGGGCTAGCGGGAGGGGAAGCAATGAGCAGTTCTTC	CASGYWASGRGSNEQFF
-	TRBV11-2	-	TRBJ2-7	TGTGCCAGCAGCTTAGATATTTCCAGAGGTTACTACGAGCAGTACTTC	CASSLDISRGYYEQYF
-	TRBV7-2	once	TRBJ2-1	TGTGCCAGCAGCTTAAGTCCCCGGGTCACAAACTCCTACAATGAGCAGTTCTTC	CASSLSPRVTNSYNEQFF
-	TRBV5-1	-	TRBJ2-6	TGCGCCAGCGGCACACCCACAGGTTATGGGGCCAACGTCCTGACTTTC	CASGTPTGYGANVLTF
-	TRBV28	-	TRBJ2-2	TGTGCCAGCAGTACCAGCACCGGGGAGCTGTTTTTT	CASSTSTGELFF
TRBD1	TRBV7-2	-	TRBJ1-2	TGTGCCAGCAGCTCGACAGGGGGGGCCTATGGCTACACCTTC	CASSSTGGAYGYTF
-	TRBV15	-	TRBJ2-3	TGTGCCACCAGCAGAGTTCCAGGGAGCACAGATACGCAGTATTTT	CATSRVPGSTDTQYF
TRBD2	TRBV10-3	-	TRBJ2-2	TGTGCCATCAGCGAACGACTAGCGGGAGTTCTGCTGGAGCTGTTTTTT	CAISERLAGVLLELFF
-	TRBV9	-	TRBJ1-4	TGTGCCAGCAGCGTAGTCCCCGGGAAGGATGAAAAACTGTTTTTT	CASSVVPGKDEKLFF
-	TRBV9	-	TRBJ2-3	TGTGCCAGCAGCGTAGGCGCATATAACACAGATACGCAGTATTTT	CASSVGAYNTDTQYF
-	TRBV2	-	TRBJ1-1	TGTGCCAGCAGCGGTTACCCCTCGGGGACTGAAGCTTTCTTT	CASSGYPSGTEAFF
TRBD1	TRBV9	-	TRBJ1-3	TGTGCCAGCAGCCAGGAACTAGGGACAGGGACTGGAAACACCATATATTTT	CASSQELGTGTGNTIYF